The source of this TCR beta chain is a study of T cell responses to AZD1222 COVID-19 vaccine. Clones were read by immunoSEQ multiplex PCR, and TCRdb kept only the in-frame ones, dropping some. The sample shows about 150,000 clones, approximately 90% of them seen only once. Note on this clone: The antigen is unknown.

The V gene's germline CDR1 is MNHEY and CDR2 SMNVEV (reference sequence). CDR3 length: 15 amino acids. The trim removed 5 bases at V and 5 bases at J, leaving 8 bases unmatched. Study findings and constraints: The CD4 TCRs associated with vaccination extended across spike and predominated at 160-218 and 743-854.

The TCR was taken from an adult in good health. The chain carries TRBV27 and TRBJ1-5; 8 nucleotides agree with TRBD1. Source: peripheral blood, taken on day 0 of AZD1222 vaccination. In nucleotides, the CDR3 is TGTGCCAGCAGTCTAACCGGGACAGGTTATCAGCCCCAGCATTTT. Amino acid sequence: CASSLTGTGYQPQHF.